A selection of T cell receptor beta chains follows, all from one sample in a study of control samples from healthy donors and cancer patients. Sequencing used immunoSEQ multiplex PCR; TCRdb keeps in-frame clones, though not all of them. Of about 140,000 clones detected, around 94% appear once; the ten largest clones hold around 14%. Sample: blood. Receptors were obtained from a man between 35 and 55 years old in good health. CDR3s include the opening cysteine and the closing phenylalanine or tryptophan. A D gene is named only where the DNA matches it firmly. The size field is filled for only some rows; it gives once, few, many or a size class.

V,size,J,D,CDR3,DNA
TRBV15,.,TRBJ1-1,TRBD1,CATSRDRTGWATEAFF,TGTGCCACCAGCAGAGATAGGACAGGGTGGGCCACTGAAGCTTTCTTT
TRBV9,.,TRBJ1-6,TRBD1,CASSEQGAGSPLHF,TGTGCCAGCAGCGAACAGGGGGCAGGTTCACCCCTCCACTTT
TRBV24-1,.,TRBJ2-3,.,CATSGRQISTDTQYF,TGTGCCACCAGTGGCCGGCAGATTAGCACAGATACGCAGTATTTT
TRBV11-1,once,TRBJ1-1,TRBD1,CASSSGQGDAEAFF,TGTGCCAGCAGCTCCGGACAGGGTGACGCTGAAGCTTTCTTT
TRBV18,.,TRBJ2-5,.,CASSPGVETQYF,TGTGCCAGCTCACCAGGAGTGGAGACCCAGTACTTC
TRBV7-8,.,TRBJ2-2,.,CASSSGTRMNTGELFF,TGTGCCAGCAGCTCAGGGACTCGAATGAACACCGGGGAGCTGTTTTTT
TRBV9,.,TRBJ2-3,.,CASSNLPREINTDTQYF,TGTGCCAGCAGCAACCTACCCCGCGAGATAAACACAGATACGCAGTATTTT
TRBV9,.,TRBJ1-5,TRBD1,CASSKTGGKGNQPQHF,TGTGCCAGCAGCAAGACAGGGGGGAAAGGCAATCAGCCCCAGCATTTT
TRBV6-5,.,TRBJ1-1,.,CASSYSAGNTEAFF,TGTGCCAGCAGTTACTCCGCAGGGAACACTGAAGCTTTCTTT
TRBV2,once,TRBJ1-6,.,CASSAVTGSYNSPLHF,TGTGCCAGCAGTGCCGTGACAGGCTCCTATAATTCACCCCTCCACTTT
TRBV28,.,TRBJ2-2,TRBD1,CASSPTTGGTGELFF,TGTGCCAGCAGTCCCACTACAGGGGGAACCGGGGAGCTGTTTTTT
TRBV2,.,TRBJ1-1,TRBD1,CASSEAQTGGEAFF,TGTGCCAGCAGTGAAGCGCAGACAGGGGGTGAAGCTTTCTTT
TRBV18,.,TRBJ2-5,.,CASSPRGQTQETQYF,TGTGCCAGCTCACCTCGCGGACAGACACAAGAGACCCAGTACTTC
TRBV27,.,TRBJ2-2,.,CASSPRLGTGELFF,TGTGCCAGCAGTCCCCGACTAGGCACCGGGGAGCTGTTTTTT
TRBV4-2,.,TRBJ2-7,.,CASSQQGRELGEQYF,TGTGCCAGCAGCCAACAGGGCAGGGAACTTGGCGAGCAGTACTTC
TRBV9,.,TRBJ2-3,.,CASSVGGRQGTDTQYF,TGTGCCAGCAGCGTAGGGGGGCGCCAGGGGACAGATACGCAGTATTTT
TRBV6-5,.,TRBJ2-7,.,CASGQTIFYEQYF,TGTGCCAGCGGACAGACGATTTTCTACGAGCAGTACTTC
TRBV28,once,TRBJ1-2,.,CASSVIEGVSGYTF,TGTGCCAGCAGTGTTATCGAGGGGGTGAGTGGCTACACCTTC
TRBV10-1,.,TRBJ2-7,.,CASSASGQHEQYF,TGCGCCAGCAGTGCCAGTGGACAGCACGAGCAGTACTTC
TRBV29-1,.,TRBJ2-5,.,CSVDFLEGGKTQYF,TGCAGCGTTGATTTCCTTGAGGGGGGAAAGACCCAGTACTTC
TRBV9,.,TRBJ2-1,.,CASSVAEGFLYNEQFF,TGTGCCAGCAGCGTAGCGGAGGGGTTTTTGTACAATGAGCAGTTCTTC
TRBV6-5,.,TRBJ1-4,.,CASSYSGTSTNEKLFF,TGTGCCAGCAGTTACTCTGGGACCTCAACTAATGAAAAACTGTTTTTT
TRBV29-1,.,TRBJ1-3,.,CSVGTPELRSGNTIYF,TGCAGCGTGGGAACCCCAGAATTGCGCTCTGGAAACACCATATATTTT
TRBV5-1,once,TRBJ2-3,TRBD1,CASSLGDRDADTQYF,TGCGCCAGCAGCTTGGGAGACAGGGACGCAGATACGCAGTATTTT
TRBV15,.,TRBJ2-2,TRBD1,CATKTGVLDTGELFF,TGTGCCACCAAGACAGGGGTGCTAGACACCGGGGAGCTGTTTTTT
TRBV10-3,.,TRBJ1-6,TRBD1,CAISESTGGSSPLHF,TGTGCCATCAGTGAGTCGACAGGGGGCAGTTCACCCCTCCACTTT
TRBV19,.,TRBJ1-2,TRBD1,CASSGDRGYGYTF,TGTGCCAGTAGTGGGGACAGGGGCTATGGCTACACCTTC
TRBV10-3,.,TRBJ1-6,TRBD1,CAIRETGVNSPLHF,TGTGCCATCAGGGAGACAGGGGTGAATTCACCCCTCCACTTT
TRBV6-5,.,TRBJ2-7,TRBD1,CASSYSGTGVEQYF,TGTGCCAGCAGCTACTCGGGGACAGGGGTCGAGCAGTACTTC
TRBV27,few,TRBJ2-7,.,CASSPGTRADEQYF,TGTGCCAGCAGCCCCGGGACAAGGGCCGACGAGCAGTACTTC
TRBV5-1,.,TRBJ2-1,.,CASSLGQVYNEQFF,TGCGCCAGCAGCTTGGGACAGGTATACAATGAGCAGTTCTTC
TRBV5-5,.,TRBJ1-5,TRBD1,CASSLEIAGTGNNQPQHF,TGTGCCAGCAGCTTAGAAATCGCCGGGACAGGGAACAATCAGCCCCAGCATTTT
TRBV12-5,.,TRBJ2-3,.,CASAEGTRASTDTQYF,TGTGCTAGTGCTGAGGGCACCAGGGCTAGCACAGATACGCAGTATTTT
TRBV7-2,few,TRBJ1-3,.,CASSLAPGSPLNTIYF,TGTGCCAGCAGCTTAGCCCCAGGGTCTCCCCTCAACACCATATATTTT
TRBV28,.,TRBJ1-4,.,CASSLFGGYNEKLFF,TGTGCCAGCAGTTTATTTGGCGGCTATAATGAAAAACTGTTTTTT
TRBV24-1,once,TRBJ1-5,TRBD1,CATSLSGGGQPQHF,TGTGCCACCTCCTTATCAGGGGGCGGTCAGCCCCAGCATTTT
TRBV7-3,.,TRBJ2-5,.,CASSDDPSGEETQYF,TGTGCCAGCAGCGACGACCCCTCCGGGGAAGAGACCCAGTACTTC
TRBV14,.,TRBJ2-6,.,CASSRFSGANVLTF,TGTGCCAGCAGCCGGTTCTCTGGGGCCAACGTCCTGACTTTC
TRBV21-1,.,TRBJ2-5,.,CASSKVKAGRETQYF,TGTGCCAGCAGCAAAGTAAAGGCAGGGAGGGAGACCCAGTACTTC
TRBV5-1,.,TRBJ1-1,.,CASRTVLNTEAFF,TGCGCCAGCAGGACAGTACTGAACACTGAAGCTTTCTTT
TRBV5-1,.,TRBJ2-3,.,CASSPGPRRGDTQYF,TGCGCCAGCAGCCCGGGACCTAGACGAGGGGATACGCAGTATTTT
TRBV14,.,TRBJ2-3,TRBD2,CASSQIAGGPLYF,TGTGCCAGCAGCCAGATAGCGGGAGGGCCTCTGTATTTT
TRBV6-2/TRBV6-3,.,TRBJ2-5,TRBD2,CASSPGLAGEETQYF,TGTGCCAGCAGCCCTGGACTAGCGGGGGAAGAGACCCAGTACTTC
TRBV5-5,.,TRBJ2-7,.,CASSLAGITYEQYF,TGTGCCAGCAGCTTGGCCGGGATCACCTACGAGCAGTACTTC
TRBV27,.,TRBJ2-7,.,CASSLGISYEQYF,TGTGCCAGCAGTTTGGGCATCTCCTACGAGCAGTACTTC
TRBV13,.,TRBJ2-3,TRBD2,CASSRPGQRAGGDTQYF,TGTGCCAGCAGCCGTCCCGGACAACGGGCCGGGGGGGATACGCAGTATTTT
TRBV9,once,TRBJ2-1,.,CASALNRDQLYNEQFF,TGTGCCAGCGCTCTGAACCGGGATCAACTTTACAATGAGCAGTTCTTC
TRBV9,.,TRBJ1-2,.,CASSVVGTEGYTF,TGTGCCAGCAGCGTAGTTGGGACGGAAGGCTACACCTTC
TRBV7-9,.,TRBJ1-6,.,CASSLARVNSPLHF,TGTGCCAGCAGCTTAGCCAGGGTTAATTCACCCCTCCACTTT
TRBV5-6,.,TRBJ1-3,.,CASSFYPVSGNTIYF,TGTGCCAGCAGCTTTTACCCAGTCTCTGGAAACACCATATATTTT
TRBV7-9,.,TRBJ2-2,.,CASSLNVGAGELFF,TGTGCCAGCAGCTTGAATGTTGGGGCCGGGGAGCTGTTTTTT
TRBV5-6,.,TRBJ1-5,.,CASSPLGQPQHF,TGTGCCAGCAGCCCCCTCGGTCAGCCCCAGCATTTT